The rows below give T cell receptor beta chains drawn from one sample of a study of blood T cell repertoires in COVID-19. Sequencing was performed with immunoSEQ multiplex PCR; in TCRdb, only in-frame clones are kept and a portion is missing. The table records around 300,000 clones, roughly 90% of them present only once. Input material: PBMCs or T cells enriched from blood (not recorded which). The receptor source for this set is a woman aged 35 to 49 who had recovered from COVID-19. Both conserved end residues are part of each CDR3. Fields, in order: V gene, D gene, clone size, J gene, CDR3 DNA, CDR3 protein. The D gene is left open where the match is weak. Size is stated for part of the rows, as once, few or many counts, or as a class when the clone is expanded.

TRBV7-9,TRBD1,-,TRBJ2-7,TGTGCCAGCAGCCGATCCGGGACAGGGGGCCTCGAGCAGTACTTC,CASSRSGTGGLEQYF
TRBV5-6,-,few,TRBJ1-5,TGTGCCAGCAGCTTACAGAGCAATCAGCCCCAGCATTTT,CASSLQSNQPQHF
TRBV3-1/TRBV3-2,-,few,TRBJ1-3,TGTGCCAGCAGCCAAGATCTTATCTCTGGAAACACCATATATTTT,CASSQDLISGNTIYF
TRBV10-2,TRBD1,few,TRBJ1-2,TGCGCCATCCGACAGGGGGCGAGTGGCTACACCTTC,CAIRQGASGYTF
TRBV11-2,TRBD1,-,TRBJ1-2,TGTGCCAGCAGCATAGGGGGCGGCGGCTACACCTTC,CASSIGGGGYTF
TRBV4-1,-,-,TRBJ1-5,TGCGCCAGCAGCCAAGTAGATATTAGGGGGAATCAGCCCCAGCATTTT,CASSQVDIRGNQPQHF
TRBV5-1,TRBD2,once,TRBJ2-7,TGCGCCAGCAGCCCCGGGGAGCGGGGGAACTCCTACGAGCAGTACTTC,CASSPGERGNSYEQYF
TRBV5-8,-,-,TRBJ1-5,TGTGCCAGCAGCTTGGCAGGGAACGATCAGCCCCAGCATTTT,CASSLAGNDQPQHF
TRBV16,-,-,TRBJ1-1,TGTGCCAGCAGAGGGGTGTCCACTGAAGCTTTCTTT,CASRGVSTEAFF
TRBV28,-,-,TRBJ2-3,TGTGCCAGCAGTTGGCCACGGCAGGCCCCAGATACGCAGTATTTT,CASSWPRQAPDTQYF
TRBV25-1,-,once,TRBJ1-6,TGTGCCAGCAATGGCCAAGATAATTCACCCCTCCACTTT,CASNGQDNSPLHF
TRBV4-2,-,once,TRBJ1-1,TGTGCCAGCAGCCAAGACGGAGGAAAGAACACTGAAGCTTTCTTT,CASSQDGGKNTEAFF
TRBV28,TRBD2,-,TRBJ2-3,TGTGCCAGCAGTTTGAAATCCTCTCGGCGGGGGGATACGCAGTATTTT,CASSLKSSRRGDTQYF
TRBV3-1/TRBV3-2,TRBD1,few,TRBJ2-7,TGTGCCAGCACCCCGGGACAGGGGCGCTACGAGCAGTACTTC,CASTPGQGRYEQYF
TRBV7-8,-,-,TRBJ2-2,TGTGCCAGCAGCTTAGCAAGCGAGGGTCCGAACACCGGGGAGCTGTTTTTT,CASSLASEGPNTGELFF
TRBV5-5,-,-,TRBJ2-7,TGTGCCAGCAGCCGACACCCTACAGAGAACTACGAGCAGTACTTC,CASSRHPTENYEQYF
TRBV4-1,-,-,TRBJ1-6,TGCGCCAGCAGCCAAGTCACGGGCAGGGCAATTAATAATTCACCCCTCCACTTT,CASSQVTGRAINNSPLHF
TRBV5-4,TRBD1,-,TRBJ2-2,TGTGCCAGCAGAGACCTCGGGACAGGAAACACCGGGGAGCTGTTTTTT,CASRDLGTGNTGELFF
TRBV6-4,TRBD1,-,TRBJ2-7,TGTGCCAGCAGAGGGACAGTTAGCTCCTACGAGCAGTACTTC,CASRGTVSSYEQYF
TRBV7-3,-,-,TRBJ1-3,TGTGCCAGTCCGGGTTCAGACACCGGAGGACTAGGAAACACCATATATTTT,CASPGSDTGGLGNTIYF
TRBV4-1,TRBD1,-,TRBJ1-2,TGCGCCAGCAGCCCCCCAGGGCAGGGGGTCTATGGCTACACCTTC,CASSPPGQGVYGYTF
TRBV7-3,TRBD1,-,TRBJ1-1,TGTGCCAGCAGCAAGAAGACAGGGGTGGATCCTGAAGCTTTCTTT,CASSKKTGVDPEAFF
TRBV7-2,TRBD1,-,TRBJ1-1,TGTGCCAGCAGTCGTCAATCGGGACAGGCTCCTGAAGCTTTCTTT,CASSRQSGQAPEAFF
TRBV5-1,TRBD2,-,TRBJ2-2,TGCGCCAGCAGACCGACTAGCGGGAGCACCGGGGAGCTGTTTTTT,CASRPTSGSTGELFF
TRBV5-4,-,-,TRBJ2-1,TGTGCCAGCAGCTTGGGGCCAGGGGAGCAGTTCTTC,CASSLGPGEQFF
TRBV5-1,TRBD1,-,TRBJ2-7,TGCGCCAGCAGCTTATGGGACAGGTACTCCTACGAGCAGTACTTC,CASSLWDRYSYEQYF
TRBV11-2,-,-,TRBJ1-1,TGTGCCAGCAGCGATACCCCACAGGGACCCAACACTGAAGCTTTCTTT,CASSDTPQGPNTEAFF
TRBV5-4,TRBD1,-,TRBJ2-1,TGTGCCAGCAGCTCGGAGACAGGGGCCTACAATGAGCAGTTCTTC,CASSSETGAYNEQFF
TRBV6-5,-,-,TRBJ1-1,TGTGCCAGCTCTGAGGTGCAGAACACTGAAGCTTTCTTT,CASSEVQNTEAFF
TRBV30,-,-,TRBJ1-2,TGTGCCTGGAGCACCCCGCACCCAGGGCCCTACACCTTC,CAWSTPHPGPYTF
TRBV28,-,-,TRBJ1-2,TGTGCCAGCAGCACTTTAAGCTATGGCTACACCTTC,CASSTLSYGYTF
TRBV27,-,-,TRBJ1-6,TGTGCCAGCAGTCCTAGGTTCAGTGGTTCACCCCTCCACTTT,CASSPRFSGSPLHF
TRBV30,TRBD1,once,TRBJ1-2,TGTGCCTGGAGTGGGACAGGGTACGATCCCTACACCTTC,CAWSGTGYDPYTF
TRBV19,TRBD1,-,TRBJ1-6,TGTGCCAGTAGTGTGAAACCGGGACAGGGAGGGGGTTCACCCCTCCACTTT,CASSVKPGQGGGSPLHF
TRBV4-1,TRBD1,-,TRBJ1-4,TGCGCCAGCAGCGCCCGACCGGGACAGGTGAATGAAAAACTGTTTTTT,CASSARPGQVNEKLFF
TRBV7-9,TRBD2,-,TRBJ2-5,TGTGCCAGCAGCTTAGGGCTAGCGGAAGAGACCCAGTACTTC,CASSLGLAEETQYF
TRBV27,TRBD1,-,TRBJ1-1,TGTGCCAGCAGTTTATCAGGGACAGGGAAAAGCGGTGAAGCTTTCTTT,CASSLSGTGKSGEAFF
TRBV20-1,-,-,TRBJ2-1,TGCAGGCCCACTGGCGGGAATCAGCAGTTCTTC,CRPTGGNQQFF
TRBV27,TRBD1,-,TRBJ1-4,TGTGCCAGCAGTTTACGACAGGGGACTAATGAAAAACTGTTTTTT,CASSLRQGTNEKLFF
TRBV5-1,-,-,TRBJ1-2,TGCGCCAGCAGCTCCCGGACAGACTATGGCTACACCTTC,CASSSRTDYGYTF
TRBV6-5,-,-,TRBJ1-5,TGTGCCAGCAGCCCAGGGAAGAATCAGCCCCAGCATTTT,CASSPGKNQPQHF
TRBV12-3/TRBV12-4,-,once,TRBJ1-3,TGTGCCAGCAGTCGAGCCTCTGGAAACACCATATATTTT,CASSRASGNTIYF
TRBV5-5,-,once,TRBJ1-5,TGTGCCAGCAGCCTCGACTTAGGGCCCCAGCATTTT,CASSLDLGPQHF
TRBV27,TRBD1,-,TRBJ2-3,TGTGCCAGCAGTCCGGGACAGTACACAGATACGCAGTATTTT,CASSPGQYTDTQYF
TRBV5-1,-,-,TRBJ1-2,TGCGCCAGCAGCTTGGTTGGGCAGTCCGATAACTATGGCTACACCTTC,CASSLVGQSDNYGYTF
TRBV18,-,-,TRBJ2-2,TGTGCCAGCCCACGAACAATAGGGGCGACCACCGGGGAGCTGTTTTTT,CASPRTIGATTGELFF
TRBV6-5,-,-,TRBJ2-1,TGTGCCAGCAGTCCCCCGGGACTTCGGTTGTTCTTC,CASSPPGLRLFF
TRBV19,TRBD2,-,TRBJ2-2,TGTGCCAGTAGGAACCTAGCGGGGGTGGCCGGGGAGCTGTTTTTT,CASRNLAGVAGELFF
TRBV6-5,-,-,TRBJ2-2,TGTGCCAGCAAATACAGAACCGGGGAGCTGTTTTTT,CASKYRTGELFF
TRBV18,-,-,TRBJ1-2,TGTGCCAGCTCACGGAACCAGGACACCTATGGCTACACCTTC,CASSRNQDTYGYTF